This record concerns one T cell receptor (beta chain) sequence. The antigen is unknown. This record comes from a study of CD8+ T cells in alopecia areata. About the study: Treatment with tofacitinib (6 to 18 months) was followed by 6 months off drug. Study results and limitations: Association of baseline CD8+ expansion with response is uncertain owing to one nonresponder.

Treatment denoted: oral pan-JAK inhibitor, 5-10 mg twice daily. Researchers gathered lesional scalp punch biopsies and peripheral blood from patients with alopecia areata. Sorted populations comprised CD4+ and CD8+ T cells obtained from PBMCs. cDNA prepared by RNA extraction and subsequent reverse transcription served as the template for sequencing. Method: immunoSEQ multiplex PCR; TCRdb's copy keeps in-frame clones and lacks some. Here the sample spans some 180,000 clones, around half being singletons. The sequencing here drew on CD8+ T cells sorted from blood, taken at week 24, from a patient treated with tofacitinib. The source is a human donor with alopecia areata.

The CDR3 loop reads CASRSGEALAKNIQYF. CDR3 DNA: TGTGCCAGCAGGAGCGGGGAGGCTTTAGCCAAAAACATTCAGTACTTC. The rearrangement uses TRBV2 and TRBJ2-4; TRBD2 agrees at 7 bases. Germline V gives CDR1 SNHLY, CDR2 FYNNEI. V lost 6 bases and J lost 0; bases outside the gene matches: 8. The length of the CDR3 is 16 residues.